A selection of T cell receptor beta chains follows, all from one sample in a study of T cell repertoires in cytomegalovirus infection. Using its own MiXCR run on the reads, TCRdb lists one record per CDR3 protein. The profile shows about 180,000 distinct CDR3 sequences, about an eighth of them singletons. The sequenced sample was PBMCs. Receptor source: a human donor in good health (CMV status not recorded). Some clones in this sample may be carry-over from other donors' samples. Both conserved end residues are part of each CDR3. The D gene is left open where the match is weak.

D gene	V gene	CDR3 protein
.	TRBV27	CASSFRYNQPQHF
TRBD1	TRBV7-2	CASKQGADGYTF
TRBD1	TRBV12-5	CASGLAHPPGQSYEQYF
.	TRBV12-3/TRBV12-4	CASSLSGRSEQYF
.	TRBV28	CASSGPMNTEAFF
.	TRBV29-1	CSEVKHNEQFF
.	TRBV7-9	CASSLQNRETQYF
.	TRBV5-1	CASSLASGGAFEQFF
.	TRBV10-3	CAISGGAGDEQYF
.	TRBV7-6	CASSQPAETQYF
.	TRBV6-2/TRBV6-3	CASSWGGDEQFF
.	TRBV2	CASKGNTIYF